Presented here are 22 T cell receptor beta chains from one specimen sequenced in a study of T cell repertoires in cytomegalovirus infection. One entry per CDR3 protein results from TCRdb running MiXCR on the reads. The sample contains 300,000 to 400,000 distinct CDR3 sequences, less than 20% of which appear only once. Sequences were obtained from PBMCs. The receptor source for this set is a human donor in good health (CMV status not recorded). Some clones in this sample may be carry-over from other donors' samples.

This clonotype was observed a handful of times. The chain employs TRBV7-9 and TRBJ1-1, with no clear D. CDR3 size: 14 residues. Germline-derived CDR1 and CDR2 are SEHNR and FQNEAQ (reference sequence). V lost 5 bases and J lost 3, with 13 bases in between. The CDR3: CASSASTGDTEAFF. The CDR3 DNA reads as TGTGCCAGCAGCGCGAGCACTGGGGACACTGAAGCTTTCTTT.

The chain carries TRBV27 and TRBJ2-3; 8 positions agree with TRBD2. The CDR3 runs 19 residues. J lost 2 bases, V lost 6 bases, and 19 bases had no gene match. Looked up from germline, CDR1 is MNHEY and CDR2 is SMNVEV (reference sequence). CDR3 residues: CASSPRRVSGGIITDTQYF. The CDR3 DNA reads as TGTGCCAGCAGCCCCCGCCGGGTGAGCGGGGGAATCATCACAGATACGCAGTATTTT.

V and J are TRBV2 and TRBJ2-3; D call uncertain. Trimming left V 1 base short and J 1 base short, with 3 bases between. The CDR3 has 13 amino acids. Germline values: CDR1 SNHLY, CDR2 FYNNEI. Written as DNA, the CDR3 is TGTGCCAGCAGTGAAGAGGGCACAGATACGCAGTATTTT. Its protein product is CASSEEGTDTQYF. Together with reference TRBV2 and TRBJ2-3, the CDR3 gives the full variable domain: EPEVTQTPSHQVTQMGQEVILRCVPISNHLYFYWYRQILGQKVEFLVSFYNNEISEKSEIFDDQFSVERPDGSNFTLKIRSTKLEDSAMYFCASSEEGTDTQYFGPGTRLTVL.

The chain combines TRBV4-2 with TRBJ1-4, with D possibly being TRBD1 (5 bases). The CDR3 loop spans 14 amino acids. The germline gives CDR1 LGHNA, CDR2 YNFKEQ. Trimming took 9 bases from V and 4 from J, leaving 15 bases between them. Written as DNA, the CDR3 is TGTGCCAGAGCCGCAGGGCAGGATAATGAAAAACTGTTTTTT. It encodes CARAAGQDNEKLFF.

V usage is TRBV7-2 and J usage is TRBJ2-5, with 13 bases that match TRBD2. Trimming removed 4 bases from V and 2 bases from J; junction bases left unmatched: 4. The CDR3 runs to 16 residues. Germline V lookup: CDR1 SGHTA, CDR2 FQGNSA. The CDR3 DNA reads as TGTGCCAGCAGCTCGGGACTAGCGGGAATACAAGAGACCCAGTACTTC. The encoded protein is CASSSGLAGIQETQYF. The full variable domain, rest sourced from reference TRBV7-2 and TRBJ2-5, is GAGVSQSPSNKVTEKGKDVELRCDPISGHTALYWYRQSLGQGLEFLIYFQGNSAPDKSGLPSDRFSAERTGGSVSTLTIQRTQQEDSAVYLCASSSGLAGIQETQYFGPGTRLLVL.

This clonotype was picked up many times. V usage is TRBV10-3 and J usage is TRBJ2-7; D is unresolved. Germline V gives CDR1 ENHRY, CDR2 SYGVKD. V lost 3 bases and J lost 2, with 11 bases in between. This CDR3 comprises 14 residues. CDR3 in DNA: TGTGCCATCAGTGACCGTCCGAAGCCCTACGAGCAGTACTTC. This encodes CAISDRPKPYEQYF.

Concerning this clonotype: Possible read error: a much larger clone is one base away. This sequence joins TRBV12-3 or TRBV12-4 and TRBJ1-1; D unclear. CDR3 length: 15 residues. The CDR3 nucleotides read TGTGCCAGCAGTCTCGGTTGGGGAGGCGACACTGGAGCTTTCTTT. Its protein is CASSLGWGGDTGAFF.

This sequence joins TRBV11-1 and TRBJ1-6; tentative D call: TRBD1 (5 bases). The germline CDR1 and CDR2 sequences are SGHAT and FQDESV (reference sequence). V was pared by 5 bases and J by 0 bases, with 14 bases between. The CDR3 has 17 residues. CDR3 residues: CASSQGRLSSYNSPLHF. The DNA for the CDR3 is TGTGCCAGCAGCCAGGGACGTCTTAGCTCCTATAATTCACCCCTCCACTTT.

J is TRBJ1-5 and V is TRBV20-1; TRBD1 is a possible D gene (5 bases). Germline V gene sequence: CDR1 DFQATT, CDR2 SNEGSKA (reference sequence). The length of the CDR3 is 13 residues. The ends were cut back, 4 bases at V and 1 base at J, with 8 bases in the middle. CDR3 loop: CSANRDSNQPQHF. The CDR3 region has the DNA TGCAGTGCTAATCGGGACAGCAATCAGCCCCAGCATTTT.

This clonotype was seen more than once but under ten times. The chain carries TRBV7-9 and TRBJ2-1; D possibly corresponds to TRBD1 (5 bases). The CDR3 contains 12 residues. Germline lookup yields CDR1 SEHNR and CDR2 FQNEAQ (reference sequence). Trimming cost V 1 base and J 10 bases, with 8 bases left between them. Here the CDR3 reads CASSLEGKEQFF. Here the CDR3 DNA reads TGTGCCAGCAGCTTAGAGGGGAAGGAGCAGTTCTTC.

This clonotype was observed at least ten times. The V call is TRBV6-1, the J call TRBJ1-6; perhaps TRBD1 as D (5 bases). The CDR3 totals 16 residues. Germline values: CDR1 MNHNS, CDR2 SASEGT. V was cut by 1 base and J by 6 bases, with 13 bases left in between. The CDR3 nucleotides read TGTGCCAGCAGTGAAGAACGGCCAGGGCCTAATTCACCCCTCCACTTT. Translated: CASSEERPGPNSPLHF.

The table lists this clonotype with many counts. The chain carries TRBV7-8 and TRBJ2-5; D is possibly TRBD1 (7 bases). V lost 4 bases, J lost 1 base, and 16 bases lay in between. CDR3 size: 16 residues. Germline loops: CDR1 SGHVS, CDR2 FQNEAQ. The CDR3 is CASSSQGGTSQETQYF. The CDR3 nucleotides read TGTGCCAGCAGCTCCCAGGGGGGCACGAGCCAAGAGACCCAGTACTTC. Full variable domain (outside the CDR3, taken from reference TRBV7-8 and TRBJ2-5): GAGVSQSPRYKVAKRGQDVALRCDPISGHVSLFWYQQALGQGPEFLTYFQNEAQLDKSGLPSDRFFAERPEGSVSTLKIQRTQQEDSAVYLCASSSQGGTSQETQYFGPGTRLLVL.

This clonotype occurred a few times. V and J are TRBV27 and TRBJ2-4, with TRBD1 as a possible D gene (5 bases). The CDR3 is 17 amino acids. The germline V gene encodes CDR1 MNHEY and CDR2 SMNVEV (reference sequence). Trimming took 4 bases from V and 2 from J, leaving 18 bases between them. The CDR3 nucleotides are TGTGCCAGCAGTTCACTCTCGACAGAAGGGACCAAAAACATTCAGTACTTC. It encodes CASSSLSTEGTKNIQYF.

Only a few counts were recorded for this clonotype. The rearrangement joins TRBV25-1 to TRBJ2-7; D is perhaps TRBD1 (5 bases). Germline loops: CDR1 MGHDK, CDR2 SYGVNS. CDR3 length: 16 amino acids. The V and J ends lost 8 bases and 0 bases respectively, with 20 bases between them. CDR3 sequence (DNA): TGTGCCAGCTCACCTAGGGGCTCAAGATCCTCCTACGAGCAGTACTTC. Protein sequence: CASSPRGSRSSYEQYF.

This clonotype was seen a handful of times. The V call is TRBV19, the J call TRBJ2-7; 7 bases agree with TRBD1. CDR3 length: 12 amino acids. Losses at the gene ends were 10 bases for V and 2 bases for J; bases not matched to a gene: 5. The V gene's germline CDR1 is LNHDA and CDR2 SQIVND (reference sequence). This chain's CDR3 is CATGQVPYEQYF. The CDR3 region has the DNA TGTGCCACCGGACAGGTCCCCTACGAGCAGTACTTC.

This clonotype was recorded at least ten times. The chain links TRBV12-3 or TRBV12-4 to TRBJ1-4, with TRBD1 as a possible D gene (5 bases). The CDR3 is 13 residues long. The V end was cut by 3 bases, the J end by 8 bases, with 10 bases between. CDR3 coding DNA: TGTGCCAGCAGTTTTGCGGGACGCGAAAAACTGTTTTTT. Its translation is CASSFAGREKLFF.

This clonotype was recorded a few times. The genes are TRBV2 and TRBJ1-4; 7 nucleotides line up with TRBD1. Trimming cost V 6 bases and J 3 bases; bases outside gene matches: 7. This CDR3 comprises 15 residues. CDR1 and CDR2 from the germline V gene are SNHLY and FYNNEI. CDR3 nucleotides: TGTGCCAGCAGCCAAGCGGGGACAGCTAATGAAAAACTGTTTTTT. Protein sequence: CASSQAGTANEKLFF.

Ten or more counts support this clonotype. This chain joins TRBV7-2 and TRBJ1-2; TRBD1 aligns across 9 bases. In germline, CDR1 is SGHTA, CDR2 FQGNSA. V lost 5 bases and J lost 4; bases outside the gene matches: 5. The CDR3 consists of 14 residues. CDR3 nucleotide sequence: TGTGCCAGCAGCCCAACGGACAGGGGCTATGGCTACACCTTC. It specifies CASSPTDRGYGYTF.

This clonotype has a single count. The V call is TRBV12-3 or TRBV12-4, the J call TRBJ1-4; possible D gene TRBD1, 5 bases. Deletions cut 3 bases from V and 11 bases from J, with 19 bases between. The CDR3 totals 15 residues. CDR3 sequence: CASSFSLGSGRKLFF. In nucleotides, the CDR3 is TGTGCCAGCAGTTTCTCCCTAGGTTCGGGGCGGAAACTGTTTTTT.

This clonotype was detected only a few times. The chain carries TRBV6-2 or TRBV6-3 and TRBJ2-5; the D is unclear. The germline gives CDR1 MNHEY, CDR2 SVGEGT. V lost 2 bases, J lost 1 base, and 14 bases lay in between. This CDR3 is built from 16 residues. The CDR3 nucleotides read TGTGCCAGCAGTTACCAAGAAAACATCCTCCAAGAGACCCAGTACTTC. It is translated as CASSYQENILQETQYF.

This clonotype was detected ten times or more. The rearrangement links TRBV6-1 to TRBJ2-6; the D is unclear. The CDR3 runs 15 residues. Germline CDR1 MNHNS, CDR2 SASEGT. The V end was cut by 4 bases, the J end by 0 bases, with 7 bases between. CDR3 coding DNA: TGTGCCAGCAGTGTCAGGAGCTCTGGGGCCAACGTCCTGACTTTC. Protein sequence: CASSVRSSGANVLTF.

This chain joins TRBV23-1 and TRBJ1-5, with D perhaps TRBD1 (5 bases). TRBV23-1 is placed among ORFs of uncertain function. The CDR3 is 14 amino acids. V was trimmed by 8 bases and J by 8 bases, leaving 19 bases between them. The CDR3 DNA reads TGCGCCAGCCACGTCTGGGCTAGGGGAAAGCCCCAGCATTTT. Amino acids: CASHVWARGKPQHF.